This T cell receptor beta chain was sequenced for a study of early T cells in non-severe SARS-CoV-2 infection. Across the whole study: Sequencing input comprised bulk RNA from unsorted whole blood; chain pairing was not available.

Study results and limitations: Matching against VDJdb likely underestimated virus-specific expansions, favoring anti-spike CD8.

Deletions cut 2 bases from V and 4 bases from J, with 9 bases between. Germline CDR1 is SGDLS and CDR2 is YYNGEE. CDR3 length: 13 amino acids. Unique molecular identifier tags were affixed to discrete cDNA molecules. TCRdb passed the 5' RACE reads through MiXCR, listing each CDR3 protein once. In the table there are 45,000 to 50,000 distinct CDR3 sequences, roughly 5.3% of which are singletons. This clonotype appeared many times. The antigen is not known. The chain carries TRBV9 and TRBJ1-1, with unresolved D. The sequencing sample was made of whole blood. The sequence derives from an adult who was a healthcare worker with PCR-confirmed SARS-CoV-2 infection or an uninfected control (not recorded which). DNA for the CDR3: TGTGCCAGCAGCGTTAGTCCCCTCACTGAAGCTTTCTTT. This encodes CASSVSPLTEAFF. The full variable domain, in which reference TRBV9 and TRBJ1-1 provide the parts outside the CDR3, is DSGVTQTPKHLITATGQRVTLRCSPRSGDLSVYWYQQSLDQGLQFLIQYYNGEERAKGNILERFSAQQFPDLHSELNLSSLELGDSALYFCASSVSPLTEAFFGQGTRLTVV.